This T cell receptor beta chain stems from a study of blood T cell repertoires in COVID-19. Participant ages covered roughly 18 to 89 years across some 25 US areas. Assignment of participants to cohorts was predicated upon participant-reported clinical history. The authors' processing: Reference gene primer amplification yielded estimated nucleated cell counts. Profiled with immunoSEQ multiplex PCR; TCRdb holds only in-frame clones, not every one. The V and J calls and clone size were taken over from that table, and D and trimming were inferred from the DNA. The sample shows 300,000 to 350,000 clones, about 87% of them seen only once. The CDR3 consists of 15 residues. The J segment lost 2 bases and the V segment lost 4 bases, leaving 3 bases of the junction unmatched.

Sequencing was carried out using PBMCs or T cells enriched from blood (not recorded which). The V call is TRBV5-3, the J call TRBJ2-5; TRBD2 agrees at 12 bases. TRBV5-3 has ORF status, its function being uncertain. The TCR was taken from a man in his thirties or forties who had recovered from COVID-19. The DNA for the CDR3 is TGTGCCAGAAGCAAGACTAGCGGGGGACAAGAGACCCAGTACTTC. Its protein product is CARSKTSGGQETQYF.